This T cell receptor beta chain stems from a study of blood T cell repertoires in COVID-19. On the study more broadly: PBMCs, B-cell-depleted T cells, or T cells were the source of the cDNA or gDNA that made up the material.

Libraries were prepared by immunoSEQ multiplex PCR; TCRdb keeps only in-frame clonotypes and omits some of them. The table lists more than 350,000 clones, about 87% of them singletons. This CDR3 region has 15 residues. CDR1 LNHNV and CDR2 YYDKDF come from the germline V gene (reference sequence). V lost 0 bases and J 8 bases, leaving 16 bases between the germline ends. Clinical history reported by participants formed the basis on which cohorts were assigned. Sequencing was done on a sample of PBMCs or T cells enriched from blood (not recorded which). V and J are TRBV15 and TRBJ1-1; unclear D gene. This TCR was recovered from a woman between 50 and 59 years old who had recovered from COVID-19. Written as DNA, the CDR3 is TGTGCCACCAGCAGAGATCTCGGCAGCGTAAGCGAAGCTTTCTTT. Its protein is CATSRDLGSVSEAFF.